These T cell receptor beta chains were read from a single sample in a study of blood T cell repertoires in COVID-19. Assay: immunoSEQ multiplex PCR; the TCRdb copy retains only in-frame clones and omits some. The sample has 210,000 or so clones, roughly 85% seen once. Material for sequencing was peripheral blood. The receptors originated from a man aged 50 to 59 with COVID-19, enrolled during active disease. The CDR3 runs from the conserved cysteine through the conserved F or W. The D gene is left open where the match is weak. Where a row states a size, it is once, few, many or the class of an expanded clone; other rows omit it.

abundance: .; j_gene: TRBJ2-5; d_gene: .; v_gene: TRBV24-1; CDR3aa: CATSDSERETQYF; CDR3nt: TGTGCCACCAGTGATTCGGAGAGGGAGACCCAGTACTTC
abundance: .; j_gene: TRBJ2-3; d_gene: TRBD2; v_gene: TRBV4-1; CDR3aa: CASPIRGLDFRTQYF; CDR3nt: TGCGCCAGCCCGATTCGTGGACTAGACTTTCGTACGCAGTATTTT
abundance: once; j_gene: TRBJ1-3; d_gene: .; v_gene: TRBV6-5; CDR3aa: CASSYSSYSGNTIYF; CDR3nt: TGTGCCAGCAGTTACTCCTCCTACTCTGGAAACACCATATATTTT
abundance: .; j_gene: TRBJ2-5; d_gene: .; v_gene: TRBV28; CDR3aa: CASSDGGRRETQYF; CDR3nt: TGTGCCAGCAGCGATGGCGGTAGAAGAGAAACCCAGTACTTC
abundance: .; j_gene: TRBJ2-1; d_gene: TRBD2; v_gene: TRBV5-1; CDR3aa: CASSFMTSGSYNEQFF; CDR3nt: TGCGCCAGCAGCTTTATGACTAGCGGGTCCTACAATGAGCAGTTCTTC
abundance: .; j_gene: TRBJ1-1; d_gene: TRBD1; v_gene: TRBV2; CDR3aa: CASSPHRGRLSGATEAFF; CDR3nt: TGTGCCAGCAGTCCCCACAGGGGCCGATTAAGTGGGGCCACTGAAGCTTTCTTT
abundance: .; j_gene: TRBJ2-3; d_gene: .; v_gene: TRBV7-8; CDR3aa: CASSFRQGITDTQYF; CDR3nt: TGTGCCAGCAGCTTCCGGCAGGGGATCACAGATACGCAGTATTTT
abundance: .; j_gene: TRBJ2-7; d_gene: TRBD1; v_gene: TRBV30; CDR3aa: CAWSFGTGGLYEQYF; CDR3nt: TGTGCCTGGAGTTTCGGGACAGGGGGCCTCTACGAGCAGTACTTC
abundance: .; j_gene: TRBJ2-2; d_gene: .; v_gene: TRBV2; CDR3aa: CASKRGPDTGELFF; CDR3nt: TGTGCCAGCAAGAGAGGTCCCGACACCGGGGAGCTGTTTTTT
abundance: once; j_gene: TRBJ1-5; d_gene: .; v_gene: TRBV2; CDR3aa: CASSDYRDSNQPQHF; CDR3nt: TGTGCCAGCAGTGACTACAGGGATAGCAATCAGCCCCAGCATTTT
abundance: .; j_gene: TRBJ2-3; d_gene: .; v_gene: TRBV18; CDR3aa: CASSPEAGAFTDTQYF; CDR3nt: TGTGCCAGCTCACCGGAGGCGGGGGCCTTCACAGATACGCAGTATTTT
abundance: many; j_gene: TRBJ1-4; d_gene: .; v_gene: TRBV2; CDR3aa: CASSTGGTREKLFF; CDR3nt: TGTGCCAGCAGCACTGGGGGGACTAGGGAAAAACTGTTTTTT
abundance: .; j_gene: TRBJ1-1; d_gene: .; v_gene: TRBV2; CDR3aa: CASSVRTEAFF; CDR3nt: TGTGCCAGCAGTGTGAGGACTGAAGCTTTCTTT
abundance: .; j_gene: TRBJ2-1; d_gene: .; v_gene: TRBV27; CDR3aa: CASSLSAPIYNEQFF; CDR3nt: TGTGCCAGCAGTTTGAGCGCCCCGATCTACAATGAGCAGTTCTTC
abundance: .; j_gene: TRBJ1-5; d_gene: TRBD1; v_gene: TRBV28; CDR3aa: CASSLAQGLRQPQHF; CDR3nt: TGTGCCAGCAGCCTTGCACAGGGGCTTCGTCAGCCCCAGCATTTT
abundance: .; j_gene: TRBJ2-4; d_gene: TRBD2; v_gene: TRBV2; CDR3aa: CASEAGTSRKNIQYF; CDR3nt: TGTGCCAGTGAAGCGGGAACATCGCGAAAAAACATTCAGTACTTC
abundance: once; j_gene: TRBJ1-5; d_gene: TRBD1; v_gene: TRBV11-3; CDR3aa: CASSRPTGQGNQPQHF; CDR3nt: TGTGCCAGCAGTCGGCCGACGGGACAGGGCAATCAGCCCCAGCATTTT
abundance: .; j_gene: TRBJ1-2; d_gene: .; v_gene: TRBV30; CDR3aa: CARKTGNYGYTF; CDR3nt: TGTGCCCGGAAAACAGGGAACTATGGCTACACCTTC
abundance: .; j_gene: TRBJ1-1; d_gene: TRBD1; v_gene: TRBV18; CDR3aa: CASSRNTGQGVNTEAFF; CDR3nt: TGTGCCAGCTCACGTAACACGGGACAGGGGGTGAACACTGAAGCTTTCTTT
abundance: few; j_gene: TRBJ2-7; d_gene: .; v_gene: TRBV5-1; CDR3aa: CASSPGLATYEQYF; CDR3nt: TGCGCCAGCAGCCCTGGGCTCGCAACCTACGAGCAGTACTTC
abundance: .; j_gene: TRBJ2-7; d_gene: .; v_gene: TRBV30; CDR3aa: CAWSVRFTYEQYF; CDR3nt: TGTGCCTGGAGCGTCAGGTTCACCTACGAGCAGTACTTC
abundance: .; j_gene: TRBJ2-1; d_gene: TRBD2; v_gene: TRBV5-1; CDR3aa: CASSLEASGGPGANEQFF; CDR3nt: TGCGCCAGCAGCTTGGAGGCTAGCGGGGGGCCGGGGGCCAATGAGCAGTTCTTC
abundance: .; j_gene: TRBJ2-1; d_gene: TRBD2; v_gene: TRBV25-1; CDR3aa: CASSAGGPYNEQFF; CDR3nt: TGTGCCAGCAGTGCGGGGGGGCCCTACAATGAGCAGTTCTTC
abundance: .; j_gene: TRBJ2-5; d_gene: TRBD1; v_gene: TRBV19; CDR3aa: CASSMGTGQETQYF; CDR3nt: TGTGCCAGTAGTATGGGGACAGGCCAAGAGACCCAGTACTTC
abundance: .; j_gene: TRBJ2-2; d_gene: .; v_gene: TRBV5-4; CDR3aa: CASSPREAGELFF; CDR3nt: TGTGCCAGTTCCCCCCGCGAGGCCGGGGAGCTGTTTTTT
abundance: once; j_gene: TRBJ2-3; d_gene: .; v_gene: TRBV16; CDR3aa: CASSQLQTDTQYF; CDR3nt: TGTGCCAGCAGCCAATTGCAGACAGATACGCAGTATTTT
abundance: .; j_gene: TRBJ1-1; d_gene: .; v_gene: TRBV14; CDR3aa: CASSQFDRQYMNTEAFF; CDR3nt: TGTGCCAGCAGCCAGTTTGATCGACAGTACATGAACACTGAAGCTTTCTTT